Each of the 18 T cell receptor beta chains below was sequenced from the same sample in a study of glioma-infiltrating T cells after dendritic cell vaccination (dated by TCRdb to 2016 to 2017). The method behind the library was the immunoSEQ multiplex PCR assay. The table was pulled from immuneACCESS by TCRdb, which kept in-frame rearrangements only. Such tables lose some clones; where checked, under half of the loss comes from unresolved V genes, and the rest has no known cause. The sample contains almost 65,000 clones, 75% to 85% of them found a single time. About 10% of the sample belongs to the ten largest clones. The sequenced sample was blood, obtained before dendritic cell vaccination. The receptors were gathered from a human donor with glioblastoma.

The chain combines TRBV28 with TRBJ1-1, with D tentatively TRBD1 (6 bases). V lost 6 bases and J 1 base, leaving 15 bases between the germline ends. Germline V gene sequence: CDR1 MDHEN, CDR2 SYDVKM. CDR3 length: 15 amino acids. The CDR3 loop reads CASSKSGHQNTEAFF. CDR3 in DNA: TGTGCCAGCAGCAAATCGGGACACCAGAACACTGAAGCTTTCTTT.

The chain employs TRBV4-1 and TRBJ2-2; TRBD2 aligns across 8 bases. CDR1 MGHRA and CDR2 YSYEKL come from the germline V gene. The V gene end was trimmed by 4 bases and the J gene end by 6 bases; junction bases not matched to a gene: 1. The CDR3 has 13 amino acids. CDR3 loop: CASSPGGAGELFF. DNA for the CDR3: TGCGCCAGCAGCCCCGGGGGGGCCGGGGAGCTGTTTTTT.

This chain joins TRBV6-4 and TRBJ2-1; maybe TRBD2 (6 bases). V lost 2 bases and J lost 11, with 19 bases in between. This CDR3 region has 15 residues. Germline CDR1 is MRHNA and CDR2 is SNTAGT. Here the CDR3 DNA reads TGTGCCAGCAGTGACCCCGGAGGGCCCCGCCCTCAGCAGTTCTTC. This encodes CASSDPGGPRPQQFF.

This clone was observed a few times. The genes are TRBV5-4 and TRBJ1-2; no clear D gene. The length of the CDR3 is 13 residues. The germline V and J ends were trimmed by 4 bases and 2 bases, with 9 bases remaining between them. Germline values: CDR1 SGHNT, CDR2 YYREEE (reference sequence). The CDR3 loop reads CASSHSLNYGYTF. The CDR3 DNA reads TGTGCCAGCAGCCACAGCCTCAACTATGGCTACACCTTC.

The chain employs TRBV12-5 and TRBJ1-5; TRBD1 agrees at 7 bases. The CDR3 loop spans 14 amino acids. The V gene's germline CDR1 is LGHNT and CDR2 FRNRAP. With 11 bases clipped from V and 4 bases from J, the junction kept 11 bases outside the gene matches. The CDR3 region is CAGLRQGRNQPQHF. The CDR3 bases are TGTGCTGGACTCCGACAGGGAAGGAATCAGCCCCAGCATTTT.

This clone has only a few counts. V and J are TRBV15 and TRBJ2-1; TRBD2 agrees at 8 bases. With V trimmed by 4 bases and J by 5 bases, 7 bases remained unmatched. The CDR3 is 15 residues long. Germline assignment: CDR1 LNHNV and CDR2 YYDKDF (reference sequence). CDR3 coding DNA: TGTGCCACCAGCACCTTCGGACTAGCCAACAATGAGCAGTTCTTC. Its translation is CATSTFGLANNEQFF.

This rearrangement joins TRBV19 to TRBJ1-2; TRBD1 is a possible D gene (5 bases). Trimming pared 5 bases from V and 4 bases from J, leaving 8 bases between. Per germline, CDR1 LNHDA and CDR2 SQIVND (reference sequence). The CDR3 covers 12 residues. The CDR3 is CASSPTAYGYTF. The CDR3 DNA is TGTGCCAGTAGTCCGACAGCCTATGGCTACACCTTC.

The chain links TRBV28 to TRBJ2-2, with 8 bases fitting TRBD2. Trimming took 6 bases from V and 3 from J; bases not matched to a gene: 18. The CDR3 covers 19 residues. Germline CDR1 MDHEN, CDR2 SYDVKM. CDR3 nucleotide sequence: TGTGCCAGCAGATCAGAAGGGACTAGTCTGTTTTGGTACACCGGGGAGCTGTTTTTT. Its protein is CASRSEGTSLFWYTGELFF.

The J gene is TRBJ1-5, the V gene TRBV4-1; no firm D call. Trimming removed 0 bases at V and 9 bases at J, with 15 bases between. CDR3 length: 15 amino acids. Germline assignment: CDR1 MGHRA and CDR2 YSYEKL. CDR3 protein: CASSQEGSGHRPQHF. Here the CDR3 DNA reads TGCGCCAGCAGCCAAGAAGGCTCAGGTCATCGGCCCCAGCATTTT.

In DNA form, the CDR3 reads TGCGCCAGCAGCTTGGACTGGACTAGCGGGGGGACGCAGTATTTT. It yields the protein CASSLDWTSGGTQYF. The V call is TRBV5-1, the J call TRBJ2-3, with 14 bases lining up with TRBD2. The V gene's germline CDR1 is SGHRS and CDR2 YFSETQ. The length of the CDR3 is 15 residues. V was pared by 0 bases and J by 9 bases, with 3 bases of the junction left unmatched.

CDR3 region: CASSYSKGGITDTQYF. For the CDR3, the DNA is TGTGCCAGCAGTTACTCGAAGGGGGGGATCACAGATACGCAGTATTTT. V usage is TRBV6-5 and J usage is TRBJ2-3; D perhaps matches TRBD2 (7 bases). Trimming shortened V by 0 bases and J by 2 bases, and 12 bases separated the two germline ends. The CDR3 length is 16 residues. Looked up from germline, CDR1 is MNHEY and CDR2 is SVGAGI.

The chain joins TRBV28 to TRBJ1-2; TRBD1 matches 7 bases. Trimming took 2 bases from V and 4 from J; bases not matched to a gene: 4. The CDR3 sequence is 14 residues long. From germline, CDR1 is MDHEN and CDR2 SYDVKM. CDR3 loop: CASSLVDRLYGYTF. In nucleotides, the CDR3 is TGTGCCAGCAGTTTAGTGGACAGGCTCTATGGCTACACCTTC.

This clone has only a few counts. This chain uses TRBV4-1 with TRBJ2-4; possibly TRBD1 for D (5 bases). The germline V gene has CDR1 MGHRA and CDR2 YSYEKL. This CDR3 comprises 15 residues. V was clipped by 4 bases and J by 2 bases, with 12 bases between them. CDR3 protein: CASSLIDSPKNIQYF. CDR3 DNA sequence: TGCGCCAGCAGCCTGATAGACAGTCCCAAAAACATTCAGTACTTC.

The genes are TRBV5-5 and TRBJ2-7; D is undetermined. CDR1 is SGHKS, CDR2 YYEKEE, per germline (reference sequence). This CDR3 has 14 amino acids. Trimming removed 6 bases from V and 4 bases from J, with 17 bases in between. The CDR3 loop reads CASILNDSPYEQYF. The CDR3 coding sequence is TGTGCCAGCATCCTGAATGACTCCCCATACGAGCAGTACTTC.

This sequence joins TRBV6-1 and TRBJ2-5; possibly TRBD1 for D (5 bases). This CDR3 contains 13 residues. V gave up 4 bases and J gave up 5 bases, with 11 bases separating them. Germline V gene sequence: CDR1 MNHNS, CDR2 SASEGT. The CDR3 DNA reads TGTGCCAGCAGTGTTTTCAGGGTTGAGACCCAGTACTTC. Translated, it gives CASSVFRVETQYF.

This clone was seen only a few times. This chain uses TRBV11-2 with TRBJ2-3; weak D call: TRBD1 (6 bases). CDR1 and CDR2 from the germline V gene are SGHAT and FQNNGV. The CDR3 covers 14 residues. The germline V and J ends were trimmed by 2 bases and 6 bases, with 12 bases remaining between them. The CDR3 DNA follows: TGTGCCAGCAGCTTATGGGGGCGTAGGGATACGCAGTATTTT. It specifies CASSLWGRRDTQYF. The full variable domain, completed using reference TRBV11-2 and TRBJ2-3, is EAGVAQSPRYKIIEKRQSVAFWCNPISGHATLYWYQQILGQGPKLLIQFQNNGVVDDSQLPKDRFSAERLKGVDSTLKIQPAKLEDSAVYLCASSLWGRRDTQYFGPGTRLTVL.

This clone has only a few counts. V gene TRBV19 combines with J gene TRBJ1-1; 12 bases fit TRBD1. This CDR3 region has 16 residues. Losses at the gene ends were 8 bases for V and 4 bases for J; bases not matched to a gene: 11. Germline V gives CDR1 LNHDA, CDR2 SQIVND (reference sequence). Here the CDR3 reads CASGRDRGRVGTEAFF. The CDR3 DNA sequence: TGTGCCAGTGGCCGGGACAGGGGGCGCGTTGGCACTGAAGCTTTCTTT.

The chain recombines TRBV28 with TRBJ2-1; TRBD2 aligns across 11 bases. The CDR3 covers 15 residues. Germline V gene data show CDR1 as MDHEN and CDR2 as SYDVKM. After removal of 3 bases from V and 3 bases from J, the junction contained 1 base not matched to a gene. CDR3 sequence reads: CASSFTSGGYNEQFF. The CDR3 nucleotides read TGTGCCAGCAGTTTTACTAGCGGGGGCTACAATGAGCAGTTCTTC.